The 9 T cell receptor beta chains below were found in one sample sequenced in a study of OX40 agonist ivuxolimab in advanced cancers. Receptor amplification or capture employed the immunoSEQ multiplex PCR assay. Not all clones reach the TCRdb copy of this immuneACCESS table, which keeps in-frame sequences only. Checked studies attribute under half of the gap to unresolved V genes and leave the rest unexplained. Recorded for this sample are about 40,000 clones; 86% of them occurred a single time. The ten largest clones add up to about an eighth of the sample. Sequenced material: CD4+ or CD8+ T cells sorted from blood, taken in a trial of the OX40 agonist ivuxolimab. These receptors came from an adult with an advanced solid tumor such as melanoma, head and neck, liver or kidney cancer.

The CDR3: CASCPWDSSYEQYF. Here the CDR3 DNA reads TGTGCCAGCTGTCCCTGGGACAGCTCCTACGAGCAGTACTTC. The gene calls are TRBV28 and TRBJ2-7; 7 bases fit TRBD1. V shed 8 bases and J 0 bases; nucleotides not matched to a gene: 7. The CDR3 has 14 residues. The germline CDR1 and CDR2 sequences are MDHEN and SYDVKM.

The rearrangement joins TRBV19 to TRBJ2-1; TRBD1 is a possible D gene (6 bases). The germline V gene encodes CDR1 LNHDA and CDR2 SQIVND (reference sequence). CDR3 length: 16 residues. V shed 5 bases and J shed 9 bases, with 23 bases lying between them. Written as DNA, the CDR3 is TGTGCCAGTAGTGCCCACAGGGCCGAGTTCGAGCGTGAGCAGTTCTTC. This translates into CASSAHRAEFEREQFF.

The CDR3 reads CASSLGTGGQHEQFF. CDR3 coding DNA: TGTGCCAGCAGCTTAGGGACAGGGGGCCAGCATGAGCAGTTCTTC. This chain links TRBV7-6 with TRBJ2-1; 11 nucleotides align to TRBD1. The CDR3 runs to 15 residues. The ends lost 1 base at V and 8 bases at J; junction bases unmatched: 4. Germline V gives CDR1 SGHVS, CDR2 FNYEAQ.

The rearrangement joins TRBV10-3 to TRBJ2-1, with D uncertain. CDR1 ENHRY and CDR2 SYGVKD come from the germline V gene. Trimming cost V 6 bases and J 8 bases, with 17 bases left between them. The CDR3 is made up of 14 amino acids. The CDR3, as DNA: TGTGCCATCAGGCCGCCCGACATTTTCTATGAGCAGTTCTTC. It specifies CAIRPPDIFYEQFF.

The CDR3 DNA sequence: TGTGCCATCAGCGGGGACAGCATCGCCTACAATGAGCAGTTCTTC. The encoded protein is CAISGDSIAYNEQFF. The genes are TRBV10-3 and TRBJ2-1; 7 bases map to TRBD1. CDR3 length: 15 residues. With 6 bases clipped from V and 2 bases from J, the junction kept 7 bases outside the gene matches. CDR1 and CDR2 from the germline V gene are ENHRY and SYGVKD.

The chain joins TRBV6-5 to TRBJ2-5; 7 nucleotides line up with TRBD1. The CDR3 has 15 amino acids. CDR1 and CDR2 from the germline V gene are MNHEY and SVGAGI. V was clipped by 6 bases and J by 2 bases; unmatched bases: 9. CDR3: CASSTWTGRQETQYF. The CDR3 DNA is TGTGCCAGCAGCACCTGGACAGGCAGGCAAGAGACCCAGTACTTC.

Turning to this clone: Additional DNA sequences in this sample encode the identical CDR3. The rearrangement joins TRBV5-1 to TRBJ2-2; a possible D gene is TRBD2 (5 bases). The V end was cut by 2 bases, the J end by 7 bases, with 6 bases between. In germline, CDR1 is SGHRS, CDR2 YFSETQ. The CDR3 has 12 amino acids. The DNA of the CDR3 is TGCGCCAGCAGCTTCGGAGGCGGGGAGCTGTTTTTT. It encodes CASSFGGGELFF.

This clone was recorded once. The chain recombines TRBV27 with TRBJ2-5, with D maybe TRBD1 (5 bases). The assigned J gene may be wrong: the sequence end matches TRBJ2-7 better. Germline assignment: CDR1 MNHEY and CDR2 SMNVEV (reference sequence). This CDR3 region has 17 residues. The DNA of the CDR3 is TGTGCCAGCAGTTTATCCTCCCAGGGAATCGCTTCCTACGAGCAGTACTTC. As protein: CASSLSSQGIASYEQYF.

CDR3 loop: CASSLDLHDYGYTF. In DNA form, the CDR3 reads TGTGCCAGCAGCTTAGATCTCCACGACTATGGCTACACCTTC. V and J are TRBV11-3 and TRBJ1-2; D not resolved. Trimming removed 0 bases from V and 3 bases from J, with 8 bases in between. Per the germline V gene, CDR1 is SGHNT and CDR2 is YENEEA. This CDR3 comprises 14 residues.